This paragraph reports one TCR beta chain. Antigen: not known. Recent vaccinations or acute infections were absent in the healthy HIV-negative adult donors. Assay: immunoSEQ multiplex PCR; the TCRdb copy retains only in-frame clones and omits some. The table has around 500,000 clones, approximately 84% seen once. The germline gives CDR1 MRHNA, CDR2 SNTAGT. J lost 0 bases, V lost 5 bases, and 3 bases had no gene match. The CDR3 consists of 15 residues. The entry originates in a study of shared clonotypes between healthy human individuals. Study observations and caveats: Represented genetic and exposure-history diversity was restricted by having few donors.

The chain employs TRBV6-4 and TRBJ2-1, with TRBD2 matching 8 bases. The sequence came from a middle-aged woman in good health. Some clones in this sample may be carry-over from other donors' samples. Sequencing used PBMCs. The CDR3 DNA sequence: TGTGCCAGCAGTAGACTAGCGAGCTCCTACAATGAGCAGTTCTTC. Its protein product is CASSRLASSYNEQFF.